The rows below give T cell receptor beta chains drawn from one sample of a study of cytomegalovirus exposure and HLA in healthy donors. The data were produced by immunoSEQ multiplex PCR, yet TCRdb's version contains in-frame clones alone and is incomplete. Found here are 150,000 to 200,000 clones, about four fifths of them singletons; the top ten hold 7.4%. Specimen: PBMCs. These receptors were collected from a male donor in good health and CMV-seropositive. Both conserved end residues are part of each CDR3.

TRBV21-1	TRBJ2-5	CASPTSGGKETQYF
TRBV7-3	TRBJ1-1	CASSFTGGSEAFF
TRBV7-7	TRBJ1-1	CASKGQNTEAFF
TRBV27	TRBJ1-2	CASRPGQTYGYTF
TRBV6-1	TRBJ1-1	CASSPQGMGTEAFF
TRBV18	TRBJ1-4	CASSPRGNEKLFF
TRBV6-6	TRBJ2-7	CASSPGQGAGEQYF
TRBV9	TRBJ1-5	CASSVVDRQYSNQPQHF
TRBV9	TRBJ1-3	CASSGDSSGNTIYF
TRBV25-1	TRBJ1-4	CASSEVGRRREKLFF
TRBV28	TRBJ1-1	CAITGSTEAFF
TRBV5-4	TRBJ2-3	CASSPRNERGRTDTQYF
TRBV4-1	TRBJ1-1	CASSPSRVNTEAFF
TRBV6-6	TRBJ1-3	CASSYDGSSSGNTIYF
TRBV6-5	TRBJ1-1	CASSYFQGNTEAFF
TRBV29-1	TRBJ2-7	CSALGTDRYYEQYF
TRBV7-9	TRBJ1-1	CASTPQYPTEAFF
TRBV30	TRBJ1-2	CAWRSRDYGYTF
TRBV7-2	TRBJ1-6	CASSLDGGKPLHF
TRBV5-1	TRBJ2-3	CASSLGRGGDTQYF
TRBV10-3	TRBJ1-3	CAIRTGSGNTIYF
TRBV12-5	TRBJ2-1	CASGLVFTGQGMVDEQFF
TRBV7-9	TRBJ1-1	CASSLAWATTEAFF
TRBV27	TRBJ1-1	CASSDRIGEAFF
TRBV21-1	TRBJ2-1	CASSGRGFGQFF
TRBV7-9	TRBJ2-1	CASSLAFGVDEQFF
TRBV7-2	TRBJ2-5	CASSLAGQQETQYF
TRBV6-5	TRBJ2-7	CASSSPNRAAYEQYF
TRBV4-1	TRBJ1-6	CASSPRVYNSPLHF
TRBV6-4	TRBJ1-2	CASRKSEDTAYGYTF
TRBV5-8	TRBJ1-1	CASGNHPRAEAFF
TRBV6-5	TRBJ1-2	CASSLGQGAEGYTF